The 28 T cell receptor beta chains presented below share a single source sample, sequenced in a study of blood T cell repertoires in COVID-19. Libraries were prepared by immunoSEQ multiplex PCR; TCRdb keeps only in-frame clonotypes and omits some of them. This table has 180,000 or so clones, about three quarters appearing once. The specimen was peripheral blood. The source of these receptors is a woman aged 50 to 65 with active or convalescent COVID-19.

The chain recombines TRBV27 with TRBJ2-7; D call uncertain. The V end lost 8 bases, the J end lost 0 bases, and 11 bases lay between the germline ends. From germline, CDR1 is MNHEY and CDR2 SMNVEV (reference sequence). This CDR3 region has 13 residues. The DNA of the CDR3 is TGTGCCAGCCGACCAGGCAACTCCTACGAGCAGTACTTC. Encoded protein: CASRPGNSYEQYF.

The chain has TRBV7-2 and TRBJ1-2; 7 bases map to TRBD1. CDR1 and CDR2 from the germline V gene are SGHTA and FQGNSA. There are 14 residues in the CDR3. The trim removed 4 bases at V and 4 bases at J, leaving 6 bases unmatched. The CDR3 region is CASSSLGQIYGYTF. In DNA form, the CDR3 reads TGTGCCAGCAGCTCACTGGGACAGATCTATGGCTACACCTTC. Variable domain in full (rest from reference TRBV7-2 and TRBJ1-2): GAGVSQSPSNKVTEKGKDVELRCDPISGHTALYWYRQSLGQGLEFLIYFQGNSAPDKSGLPSDRFSAERTGGSVSTLTIQRTQQEDSAVYLCASSSLGQIYGYTFGSGTRLTVV.

V usage is TRBV7-2 and J usage is TRBJ2-7, with D possibly matching TRBD2 (6 bases). Germline values: CDR1 SGHTA, CDR2 FQGNSA. There are 15 residues in the CDR3. Trimming cost V 2 bases and J 0 bases, with 11 bases left between them. CDR3 in DNA: TGTGCCAGCAGCTTAATTGGGACTTTCTCCTACGAGCAGTACTTC. Encoded protein: CASSLIGTFSYEQYF.

The CDR3 nucleotides are TGTGCCAGCTCACCGATGGACGGGGGGAACACTGAAGCTTTCTTT. The encoded protein is CASSPMDGGNTEAFF. This chain connects TRBV18 to TRBJ1-1, with D perhaps TRBD1 (5 bases). Trimming cost V 3 bases and J 1 base, with 12 bases left between them. The germline V gene has CDR1 KGHSH and CDR2 LQKENI. CDR3 size: 15 residues.

The chain recombines TRBV7-6 with TRBJ1-1, with a weak D call TRBD1 (5 bases). Deletions cut 0 bases from V and 1 base from J, with 12 bases between. This CDR3 region has 16 residues. Germline lookup yields CDR1 SGHVS and CDR2 FNYEAQ. CDR3 protein: CASSLAPGHSNTEAFF. CDR3 coding DNA: TGTGCCAGCAGCTTAGCGCCCGGACATTCGAACACTGAAGCTTTCTTT. The full variable domain, rest sourced from reference TRBV7-6 and TRBJ1-1, is GAGVSQSPRYKVTKRGQDVALRCDPISGHVSLYWYRQALGQGPEFLTYFNYEAQQDKSGLPNDRFSAERPEGSISTLTIQRTEQRDSAMYRCASSLAPGHSNTEAFFGQGTRLTVV.

The gene calls are TRBV20-1 and TRBJ1-1, with TRBD1 matching over 7 bases. V dropped 2 bases and J dropped 10; count of bases not matched to a gene: 4. CDR1 and CDR2 from the germline V gene are DFQATT and SNEGSKA (reference sequence). There are 11 residues in the CDR3. The CDR3 spells CSARSDRRAFF. Here the CDR3 DNA reads TGCAGTGCTAGATCGGACAGGAGAGCTTTCTTT.

The CDR3 loop is CASSFSGGHGNTIYF. The CDR3 DNA sequence: TGCGCCAGCAGCTTTTCCGGGGGGCATGGAAACACCATATATTTT. The chain combines TRBV5-1 with TRBJ1-3; weak D call: TRBD1 (6 bases). Germline V CDR1 and CDR2: SGHRS, YFSETQ. V was pared by 2 bases and J by 3 bases, with 12 bases between. The CDR3 runs to 15 residues. The full variable domain, completed using reference TRBV5-1 and TRBJ1-3, is KAGVTQTPRYLIKTRGQQVTLSCSPISGHRSVSWYQQTPGQGLQFLFEYFSETQRNKGNFPGRFSGRQFSNSRSEMNVSTLELGDSALYLCASSFSGGHGNTIYFGEGSWLTVV.

The chain recombines TRBV20-1 with TRBJ1-2, with D hard to call. The CDR3 loop spans 10 amino acids. CDR1 and CDR2 from the germline V gene are DFQATT and SNEGSKA (reference sequence). Trimming removed 4 bases from V and 8 bases from J, with 8 bases in between. The CDR3 reads CSANLAGYTF. The CDR3 nucleotides read TGCAGTGCTAACTTAGCGGGCTACACCTTC.

The chain recombines TRBV28 with TRBJ2-5, with TRBD2 matching over 7 bases. This CDR3 has 15 amino acids. Per the germline V gene, CDR1 is MDHEN and CDR2 is SYDVKM. Trimming took 6 bases from V and 2 from J; bases not matched to a gene: 9. The CDR3 spells CASRPSAGPQETQYF. The CDR3 DNA is TGTGCCAGCAGGCCTTCAGCGGGACCACAAGAGACCCAGTACTTC.

V is TRBV2 and J is TRBJ2-7, with TRBD2 as a possible D gene (6 bases). CDR3 length equals 15 residues. The V gene lost 3 bases and the J gene lost 5 bases, with 17 bases spanning the gap. The V gene's germline CDR1 is SNHLY and CDR2 FYNNEI. CDR3 nucleotides: TGTGCCAGCAGTGATACAGCCGGGGGTCACGACGAGCAGTACTTC. Translated, it gives CASSDTAGGHDEQYF.

Regarding this clone: One junction end does not reproduce the germline sequence, and a read error may be involved. V is TRBV7-7 and J is TRBJ2-5; maybe TRBD2 (6 bases). The CDR3 consists of 15 residues. The germline gives CDR1 SSHAT, CDR2 FNYEAQ (reference sequence). For the CDR3, the DNA is TGTGCTAGCAGCTTGGGGGGTGTTAGGGGTGAGACCCAGTACTTC. The encoded protein is CASSLGGVRGETQYF.

The chain uses TRBV29-1 and TRBJ2-1, with TRBD2 identical over 8 bases. The V segment lost 6 bases and the J segment 4 bases; nucleotides outside the gene matches: 11. From germline, CDR1 is SQVTM and CDR2 ANQGSEA. The CDR3 loop spans 15 amino acids. The CDR3 nucleotides read TGCAGCGTCGGAACTGGACTAGCCGGTTACAATGAGCAGTTCTTC. It codes for CSVGTGLAGYNEQFF.

The V gene is TRBV4-3, the J gene TRBJ1-5, with D unresolved. CDR1 is LGHNA and CDR2 is YSLEER in the germline V gene. Trimming removed 4 bases at V and 1 base at J, with 17 bases between. There are 17 residues in the CDR3. This CDR3 reads CASSPRYRPFSNQPQHF. In DNA form, the CDR3 reads TGCGCCAGCAGCCCGCGTTACAGACCCTTCAGCAATCAGCCCCAGCATTTT.

As for this clone: This sample includes further DNA sequences coding for the same CDR3. J is TRBJ1-1 and V is TRBV29-1; perhaps TRBD1 as D (5 bases). Deletions cut 6 bases from V and 1 base from J, with 6 bases between. Germline V CDR1 and CDR2: SQVTM, ANQGSEA. CDR3 length: 11 amino acids. CDR3 sequence (DNA): TGCAGCGTGACAGCGAACACTGAAGCTTTCTTT. It translates to CSVTANTEAFF.

This clone has only a few counts. The chain joins TRBV5-6 to TRBJ2-5; D unresolved. V was cut by 5 bases and J by 5 bases, with 22 bases left in between. From germline, CDR1 is SGHDT and CDR2 YYEEEE. This CDR3 has 16 residues. The CDR3 protein is CASREPGRRPRETQYF. CDR3 DNA: TGTGCCAGCAGGGAACCAGGTAGACGGCCTCGGGAGACCCAGTACTTC.

As concerns this clone: This may stem from a read error, because a much larger clone lies one nucleotide away. The chain uses TRBV7-8 and TRBJ1-4; D ambiguous. This CDR3 is 17 amino acids long. Germline lookup yields CDR1 SGHVS and CDR2 FQNEAQ. CDR3 in amino acids: CASNLVPYTHQREKLFF. DNA for the CDR3: TGTGCCAGCAACTTAGTCCCTTACACCCACCAAAGAGAAAAACTGTTTTTT.

V and J are TRBV4-3 and TRBJ1-1, with TRBD1 as a possible D gene (6 bases). Trimming left V 2 bases short and J 4 bases short, with 14 bases between. In germline, CDR1 is LGHNA, CDR2 YSLEER. The CDR3 is 15 residues long. For the CDR3, the DNA is TGCGCCAGCAGCCAACTCAGGGGCGCTGGCACTGAAGCTTTCTTT. Its translation: CASSQLRGAGTEAFF.

V is TRBV4-2 and J is TRBJ2-3, with 7 bases fitting TRBD2. With V trimmed by 1 base and J by 1 base, 5 bases remained unmatched. This CDR3 is built from 16 residues. Germline V gives CDR1 LGHNA, CDR2 YNFKEQ. The CDR3, as DNA: TGTGCCAGCAGCCAAGCCCCCAGCGGGGGCACAGATACGCAGTATTTT. Translation gives CASSQAPSGGTDTQYF.

Only one count was recorded for this clone. The genes are TRBV12-3 or TRBV12-4 and TRBJ2-5; no reliable D call. V lost 1 base to trimming and J lost 7 bases, with 10 bases between them. This CDR3 has 13 amino acids. The CDR3 DNA is TGTGCCAGCAGTTTAGGCAAAACGGGGACCCAGTACTTC. Its translation: CASSLGKTGTQYF.

The chain is built from TRBV24-1 and TRBJ1-4, with D possibly being TRBD1 (6 bases). V was shortened by 9 bases and J by 2 bases, with 6 bases between the two germline ends. The CDR3 is 12 amino acids. From germline, CDR1 is KGHDR and CDR2 SFDVKD. Here the CDR3 reads CATQGTNEKLFF. Here the CDR3 DNA reads TGTGCCACCCAGGGGACTAATGAAAAACTGTTTTTT.

The chain carries TRBV7-9 and TRBJ1-5; unclear D gene. V was pared by 3 bases and J by 3 bases, with 12 bases between. CDR3 length: 15 residues. Per germline, CDR1 SEHNR and CDR2 FQNEAQ (reference sequence). In DNA, the CDR3 is TGTGCCAGCAGCTTCGGTGCGGGTTACAATCAGCCCCAGCATTTT. Its translation is CASSFGAGYNQPQHF.

The chain has TRBV19 and TRBJ1-5; D is possibly TRBD1 (6 bases). Trimming pared 6 bases from V and 1 base from J, leaving 10 bases between. CDR3 length: 14 amino acids. Germline-derived CDR1 and CDR2 are LNHDA and SQIVND (reference sequence). The CDR3 sequence is CASRSTGSNQPQHF. CDR3 bases: TGTGCCAGTAGAAGTACAGGGAGCAATCAGCCCCAGCATTTT.

The CDR3 bases are TGTGCCAGCAGTTCACCCGCGAGAAGGCAGTACTTC. Translation: CASSSPARRQYF. The chain employs TRBV6-5 and TRBJ2-7; D is undetermined. This CDR3 comprises 12 residues. V lost 4 bases and J 9 bases, leaving 13 bases between the germline ends. The germline V gene has CDR1 MNHEY and CDR2 SVGAGI.

This chain links TRBV5-1 with TRBJ2-2, with TRBD2 identical over 7 bases. Germline V gene data show CDR1 as SGHRS and CDR2 as YFSETQ. The trim removed 4 bases at V and 0 bases at J, leaving 0 bases unmatched. The CDR3 is 14 amino acids. CDR3 amino acids: CASSAGANTGELFF. The DNA of the CDR3 is TGCGCCAGCAGCGCGGGGGCGAACACCGGGGAGCTGTTTTTT.

The genes are TRBV19 and TRBJ2-7; weak D call: TRBD2 (6 bases). V gave up 3 bases and J gave up 6 bases, with 18 bases separating them. This CDR3 region has 15 residues. CDR1 LNHDA and CDR2 SQIVND come from the germline V gene (reference sequence). CDR3 DNA: TGTGCCAGTAGTATCGGGGACCGTCTGGGAGGCGAGCAGTACTTC. Protein: CASSIGDRLGGEQYF.

CDR3 in amino acids: CAWGVPRVEQYF. CDR3 nucleotides: TGTGCCTGGGGGGTTCCTCGGGTCGAGCAGTACTTC. The J gene is TRBJ2-7, the V gene TRBV30; no firm D call. This CDR3 is built from 12 residues. Germline V CDR1 and CDR2: GTSNPN, SVGIG (reference sequence). The ends were cut back, 5 bases at V and 6 bases at J, with 14 bases in the middle.

On this clone: One end of the junction is discordant with germline, which a read error may explain. The chain employs TRBV25-1 and TRBJ2-7; D may correspond to TRBD1 or TRBD2 (7 bases each). The CDR3 is 13 amino acids. CDR1 MGHDK and CDR2 SYGVNS come from the germline V gene. In nucleotides, the CDR3 is TGTGCTAGCAGGGGGGGGAGCTCCTACGAGCAGTACTTC. This codes for CASRGGSSYEQYF.

This rearrangement joins TRBV7-8 to TRBJ2-3; a possible D gene is TRBD2 (6 bases). The CDR3 has 14 residues. Germline assignment: CDR1 SGHVS and CDR2 FQNEAQ. V dropped 5 bases and J dropped 2 bases, with 11 bases sitting between them. CDR3 sequence reads: CASSPGLITDTQYF. CDR3 in DNA: TGTGCCAGCAGCCCGGGACTGATCACAGATACGCAGTATTTT. The full variable domain, completed using reference TRBV7-8 and TRBJ2-3, is GAGVSQSPRYKVAKRGQDVALRCDPISGHVSLFWYQQALGQGPEFLTYFQNEAQLDKSGLPSDRFFAERPEGSVSTLKIQRTQQEDSAVYLCASSPGLITDTQYFGPGTRLTVL.